This TCR beta chain stems from a study of blood T cells in healthy people across ages. Study-level results: The percentage of naive T cells correlated strongly with TCR beta diversity. Compared with aged donors, long-lived donors showed fewer expanded clones, suggesting selection.

This clonotype was observed a handful of times. Its specificity is not known. This CDR3 has 14 residues. The germline V gene has CDR1 LGHDT and CDR2 YNNKEL (reference sequence). The V and J ends lost 4 bases and 5 bases respectively, with 14 bases between them. Together with a sample-barcoded 5' primer, a J-beta primer mix was included in a second PCR lasting roughly 6 to 12 cycles. Each of the cDNA molecules was tagged by a template-switch adaptor with 12 random nucleotides. TCRdb independently ran MiXCR on the 5' RACE reads; one entry per CDR3 protein. The sample yields about 640,000 distinct CDR3 sequences, about 54% seen once.

Sequencing was performed on blood. This clonotype was obtained from a man aged 55 to 70 in good health. The rearrangement links TRBV3-1 to TRBJ2-5, with a possible D match to TRBD2 (5 bases). In nucleotides, the CDR3 is TGTGCCAGCAGCCCTAGCTCTCGAGGGGAGACCCAGTACTTC. This translates into CASSPSSRGETQYF.